This T cell receptor beta chain was documented in a study of CD8 T cells in Susac syndrome. Negative isolation yielded the CD8+ and CD4+ T cells, while FACS enriched the TEMRA cells. An input of 0.5 to 1 ug of RNA was subjected to reverse transcription using random hexamers. With immunoSEQ multiplex PCR, TCR beta CDR3 was amplified across 54 Vbeta and 13 Jbeta. TCRdb re-derived calls from the immunoSEQ multiplex PCR reads in MiXCR, one entry per CDR3 protein. This sample has under 550,000 distinct CDR3 sequences, with approximately 89% found just once. Unmatched junction bases numbered 12, after V lost 6 bases and J lost 4 bases. Germline CDR1 WSHSY, CDR2 SAAADI. This CDR3 is 17 amino acids long.

Sequencing was done on a sample of CD8+ T cells from PBMCs. The genes are TRBV10-2 and TRBJ2-2, with TRBD2 identical over 9 bases. This receptor was obtained from a human donor with multiple sclerosis. The CDR3 coding sequence is TGCGCCAGCAGCGACTCCCACGCGGGGGGGAGCACCGGGGAGCTGTTTTTT. It translates to CASSDSHAGGSTGELFF.